A single sample gave rise to the 31 T cell receptor beta chains below, sequenced in a study of long-term antiretroviral therapy in people with HIV. Version v3.0 of the immunoSEQ assay was performed at survey level. Libraries were prepared by immunoSEQ multiplex PCR; TCRdb keeps only in-frame clonotypes and omits some of them. The sample carries some 23,000 clones, about 86% recorded once. The sequenced sample was unsorted PBMCs, obtained about 4.5 years after starting antiretroviral therapy. These receptors came from a man younger than 40 with HIV.

The J gene is TRBJ2-1, the V gene TRBV7-9; D uncertain. CDR1 SEHNR and CDR2 FQNEAQ come from the germline V gene (reference sequence). This CDR3 is 18 amino acids long. Trimming took 4 bases from V and 2 from J, leaving 21 bases between them. CDR3 amino acids: CASSSPLQLRRPYNEQFF. Here the CDR3 DNA reads TGTGCCAGCAGCTCGCCCTTGCAGCTTCGAAGGCCCTACAATGAGCAGTTCTTC. The full variable domain, in which reference TRBV7-9 and TRBJ2-1 provide the parts outside the CDR3, is DTGVSQNPRHKITKRGQNVTFRCDPISEHNRLYWYRQTLGQGPEFLTYFQNEAQLEKSRLLSDRFSAERPKGSFSTLEIQRTEQGDSAMYLCASSSPLQLRRPYNEQFFGPGTRLTVL.

The chain employs TRBV7-8 and TRBJ1-2, with 7 nucleotides matching TRBD1. J gave up 8 bases and V 2 bases, and 8 bases lay outside the gene matches. Germline lookup yields CDR1 SGHVS and CDR2 FQNEAQ. This CDR3 contains 14 residues. The DNA of the CDR3 is TGTGCCAGCAGCTTATTAGGACAGGATGGGGGCTACACCTTC. Translation: CASSLLGQDGGYTF.

The chain uses TRBV4-3 and TRBJ2-5; TRBD2 agrees at 8 bases. The trim removed 0 bases at V and 2 bases at J, leaving 5 bases unmatched. The CDR3 is 16 amino acids. Germline loops: CDR1 LGHNA, CDR2 YSLEER. In nucleotides, the CDR3 is TGCGCCAGCAGCCAAGACGGGGGGGTTCCGCAAGAGACCCAGTACTTC. This encodes CASSQDGGVPQETQYF.

This clone came up a few times. The V and J genes are TRBV2 and TRBJ1-5; D uncertain. The CDR3 sequence is 12 residues long. V was trimmed by 5 bases and J by 5 bases, leaving 7 bases between them. Germline lookup yields CDR1 SNHLY and CDR2 FYNNEI. CDR3 sequence reads: CASSPSDQPQHF. CDR3 nucleotides: TGTGCCAGCAGTCCGTCTGATCAGCCCCAGCATTTT.

This sequence joins TRBV29-1 and TRBJ2-7; 13 bases fit TRBD2. The CDR3 is made up of 15 amino acids. The ends lost 6 bases at V and 6 bases at J; junction bases unmatched: 11. Germline CDR1 is SQVTM and CDR2 is ANQGSEA. This CDR3 reads CSVATGTSGAFEQYF. The CDR3 nucleotides are TGCAGCGTCGCTACCGGGACTAGCGGGGCTTTCGAGCAGTACTTC.

V usage is TRBV4-3 and J usage is TRBJ1-4; tentatively, D is TRBD1 (5 bases). In germline, CDR1 is LGHNA, CDR2 YSLEER. V was pared by 5 bases and J by 8 bases, with 18 bases between. CDR3 length: 15 residues. DNA for the CDR3: TGCGCCAGCAGCTACGATACTCAGGGAATAGAAAAACTGTTTTTT. This translates into CASSYDTQGIEKLFF.

The V call is TRBV27, the J call TRBJ2-1; 13 bases line up with TRBD2. V gave up 9 bases and J gave up 6 bases; unmatched junction bases: 5. The CDR3 covers 14 residues. Germline V gene sequence: CDR1 MNHEY, CDR2 SMNVEV (reference sequence). The DNA of the CDR3 is TGTGCCAGTTCCCGACTAGCGGGGGGCAATGAGCAGTTCTTC. This gives the protein CASSRLAGGNEQFF.

The CDR3 region is CASSQRGPSEQFF. DNA of the CDR3: TGTGCCAGTAGCCAACGAGGGCCTTCTGAGCAGTTCTTC. The chain employs TRBV19 and TRBJ2-1; D may be TRBD2 (5 bases). The germline CDR1 and CDR2 sequences are LNHDA and SQIVND (reference sequence). Trimming cost V 6 bases and J 9 bases, with 15 bases left between them. The CDR3 runs to 13 residues.

The chain couples TRBV5-1 to TRBJ1-5; D not certain. The V end lost 4 bases, the J end lost 3 bases, and 8 bases lay between the germline ends. The CDR3 sequence is 13 residues long. The germline gives CDR1 SGHRS, CDR2 YFSETQ. CDR3 in DNA: TGCGCCAGCAGCCTTAGGTTCAATCAGCCCCAGCATTTT. It translates to CASSLRFNQPQHF.

V gene TRBV18 combines with J gene TRBJ2-7, with 7 bases fitting TRBD2. From germline, CDR1 is KGHSH and CDR2 LQKENI. J lost 3 bases, V lost 3 bases, and 14 bases had no gene match. This CDR3 comprises 17 residues. CDR3 sequence: CASSPRRGEGKGYEQYF. CDR3 bases: TGTGCCAGCTCACCTCGACGCGGGGAGGGAAAGGGCTACGAGCAGTACTTC.

The genes are TRBV30 and TRBJ2-7; D possibly corresponds to TRBD2 (5 bases). Trimming removed 1 base from V and 9 bases from J, with 10 bases in between. The CDR3 sequence is 11 residues long. The V gene's germline CDR1 is GTSNPN and CDR2 SVGIG (reference sequence). The CDR3 region has the DNA TGTGCCTGGAGTGAGCCTGGGAGGCAGTACTTC. It translates to CAWSEPGRQYF.

J is TRBJ1-1 and V is TRBV18; D perhaps matches TRBD1 (6 bases). The V end lost 3 bases, the J end lost 0 bases, and 11 bases lay between the germline ends. Germline V gene data show CDR1 as KGHSH and CDR2 as LQKENI. This CDR3 is 15 amino acids long. CDR3: CASSPLDRLNTEAFF. The CDR3 region has the DNA TGTGCCAGCTCACCTCTTGACAGGCTGAACACTGAAGCTTTCTTT.

DNA for the CDR3: TGTGCCAGCAGCTTAAGTAGCGGGGGGGCCCGGGAAAGTGAGCAGTTCTTC. The encoded protein is CASSLSSGGARESEQFF. This chain uses TRBV7-3 with TRBJ2-1; 11 bases map to TRBD2. The CDR3 spans 17 residues. Germline V CDR1 and CDR2: SGHTA, FQGTGA. Germline trimming cut 1 base from V and 9 bases from J; bases unmatched to any gene: 11.

J is TRBJ2-7 and V is TRBV5-4, with TRBD1 matching over 8 bases. CDR1 and CDR2 (germline): SGHNT, YYREEE (reference sequence). CDR3 length: 16 residues. J gave up 6 bases and V 4 bases, and 15 bases lay outside the gene matches. The CDR3 sequence is CASSQPTGEGLGEQYF. The CDR3 DNA is TGTGCCAGCAGCCAACCGACAGGGGAAGGGCTAGGCGAGCAGTACTTC.

The V gene is TRBV2, the J gene TRBJ2-2, with D possibly TRBD2 on 7 matching bases. Trimming left V 5 bases short and J 1 base short, with 17 bases between. The germline CDR1 and CDR2 sequences are SNHLY and FYNNEI. The CDR3 is 17 amino acids. The CDR3 sequence is CASSPSDGGLNTGELFF. In DNA form, the CDR3 reads TGTGCCAGCAGTCCATCGGACGGGGGGCTGAACACCGGGGAGCTGTTTTTT.

V is TRBV4-2 and J is TRBJ2-7, with D hard to call. Germline CDR1 is LGHNA and CDR2 is YNFKEQ. This CDR3 spans 14 amino acids. Trimming took off 0 bases at V and 3 bases at J, with 9 bases between the two ends. The CDR3 nucleotides are TGTGCCAGCAGCCAAGAGTCGGAGTTCTACGAGCAGTACTTC. Protein: CASSQESEFYEQYF.

The chain employs TRBV25-1 and TRBJ2-5, with 12 nucleotides matching TRBD1. The CDR3 sequence is 16 residues long. Trimming took 5 bases from V and 7 from J; bases not matched to a gene: 11. Germline lookup yields CDR1 MGHDK and CDR2 SYGVNS. In DNA, the CDR3 is TGTGCCAGCAGTCAACTCGGGACAGGGGGCGACGGGACCCAGTACTTC. This gives the protein CASSQLGTGGDGTQYF.

This CDR3 is CAWSFRNTEAFF. The CDR3, as DNA: TGTGCCTGGAGTTTCCGAAACACTGAAGCTTTCTTT. The rearrangement joins TRBV30 to TRBJ1-1, with no clear D. The CDR3 extends over 12 amino acids. From germline, CDR1 is GTSNPN and CDR2 SVGIG (reference sequence). V lost 2 bases and J lost 2, with 6 bases in between.

The chain carries TRBV29-1 and TRBJ1-1; D uncertain. Germline V gene lookup returns CDR1 SQVTM and CDR2 ANQGSEA. The CDR3 loop spans 12 amino acids. The V end lost 4 bases, the J end lost 0 bases, and 6 bases lay between the germline ends. The CDR3 nucleotides are TGCAGCGTTGTACAAATGAACACTGAAGCTTTCTTT. It codes for CSVVQMNTEAFF.

The genes are TRBV27 and TRBJ2-1, with 7 bases aligning to TRBD2. The ends lost 10 bases at V and 0 bases at J; junction bases unmatched: 15. CDR1 is MNHEY, CDR2 SMNVEV, per germline (reference sequence). The CDR3 sequence is 17 residues long. CDR3 DNA: TGTGCCACAACTCAAATCCCCATAGCGGGCTCCTACAATGAGCAGTTCTTC. It encodes CATTQIPIAGSYNEQFF.

The rearrangement joins TRBV4-3 to TRBJ1-6, with D possibly TRBD1 on 6 matching bases. The CDR3 contains 14 residues. From germline, CDR1 is LGHNA and CDR2 YSLEER. V was clipped by 5 bases and J by 9 bases, with 14 bases between them. As DNA, the CDR3 is TGCGCCAGCAGCTCGACAGGATTGGGTTCACCCCTCCACTTT. Translating it yields CASSSTGLGSPLHF.

In its sample, this clone was seen once. The V gene is TRBV29-1, the J gene TRBJ1-2, with D unclear. The CDR3 runs 11 residues. V dropped 3 bases and J dropped 6 bases, with 8 bases sitting between them. The germline CDR1 and CDR2 sequences are SQVTM and ANQGSEA. CDR3 coding DNA: TGCAGCGTTGAGTGGCAACATGGCTACACCTTC. Amino acids: CSVEWQHGYTF.

This clone was picked up a small number of times. The rearrangement uses TRBV2 and TRBJ2-7; D uncertain. CDR3 length equals 11 residues. Germline-derived CDR1 and CDR2 are SNHLY and FYNNEI. The V end lost 3 bases, the J end lost 4 bases, and 4 bases lay between the germline ends. The CDR3 is CASSDPYEQYF. The DNA of the CDR3 is TGTGCCAGCAGTGACCCGTACGAGCAGTACTTC.

The rearrangement uses TRBV23-1 and TRBJ2-1, with 7 bases matching TRBD2. TRBV23-1 is placed among ORFs of uncertain function. This CDR3 comprises 14 residues. The trim removed 4 bases at V and 2 bases at J, leaving 2 bases unmatched. The CDR3 protein is CASSRGRAYNEQFF. The CDR3 DNA reads as TGCGCCAGCAGTCGGGGGAGGGCCTACAATGAGCAGTTCTTC.

The V gene is TRBV5-4, the J gene TRBJ2-6; D is ambiguous. Per the germline V gene, CDR1 is SGHNT and CDR2 is YYREEE (reference sequence). V lost 4 bases, J lost 0 bases, and 8 bases lay in between. The CDR3 loop spans 15 amino acids. The CDR3 sequence: CASSQLRSGANVLTF. The CDR3 coding sequence is TGTGCCAGCAGCCAACTGCGCTCTGGGGCCAACGTCCTGACTTTC.

This sequence joins TRBV19 and TRBJ1-2; no clear D. CDR3 size: 13 residues. Germline CDR1 is LNHDA and CDR2 is SQIVND (reference sequence). Trimming stripped 1 base from V and 2 bases from J, with 5 bases between. The CDR3 coding sequence is TGTGCCAGTAGTATAGCACCCAACTATGGCTACACCTTC. The encoded protein is CASSIAPNYGYTF.

The chain links TRBV2 to TRBJ2-7; D is perhaps TRBD1 or TRBD2 (5 bases each). V was cut by 6 bases and J by 1 base, with 13 bases left in between. The CDR3 has 14 amino acids. CDR1 SNHLY and CDR2 FYNNEI come from the germline V gene. In DNA form, the CDR3 reads TGTGCCAGCAGGAAGAGGGACGCGTCCTACGAGCAGTACTTC. It translates to CASRKRDASYEQYF.

The V and J genes are TRBV7-9 and TRBJ1-1; 9 bases fit TRBD1. The germline gives CDR1 SEHNR, CDR2 FQNEAQ (reference sequence). There are 15 residues in the CDR3. The V segment lost 5 bases and the J segment 2 bases; nucleotides outside the gene matches: 6. The CDR3 sequence is CASSLSDRGNTEAFF. The CDR3, as DNA: TGTGCCAGCAGCCTATCGGACAGGGGCAACACTGAAGCTTTCTTT.

This rearrangement joins TRBV6-5 to TRBJ2-7, with D perhaps TRBD1 (6 bases). Germline CDR1 MNHEY, CDR2 SVGAGI. This CDR3 comprises 14 residues. V dropped 8 bases and J dropped 4 bases, with 18 bases sitting between them. The CDR3 region is CASGRMGARYEQYF. The CDR3 nucleotides read TGTGCCAGCGGCCGTATGGGGGCGCGGTACGAGCAGTACTTC.

This clone was found once. V gene TRBV15 combines with J gene TRBJ1-5, with D unclear. V was trimmed by 0 bases and J by 8 bases, leaving 14 bases between them. The CDR3 runs to 15 residues. Germline V lookup: CDR1 LNHNV, CDR2 YYDKDF (reference sequence). DNA for the CDR3: TGTGCCACCAGCAGAGATGGGCACAACGGGGAGCCCCAGCATTTT. Protein sequence: CATSRDGHNGEPQHF.

The chain joins TRBV27 to TRBJ2-3; D gene unclear. The CDR3 is made up of 11 amino acids. V gave up 4 bases and J gave up 4 bases, with 3 bases separating them. Germline lookup yields CDR1 MNHEY and CDR2 SMNVEV (reference sequence). In nucleotides, the CDR3 is TGTGCCAGCAGTTCGGCAGATACGCAGTATTTT. Protein product: CASSSADTQYF.